These 8 T cell receptor beta chains came from one sample sequenced in a study of CD8+CD57+ T cells in acquired aplastic anemia. Genomic DNA templated the TCR beta VDJ and CDR3 profiling. TCRdb re-called the reads through MiXCR, storing one row per CDR3 protein. The sample lists roughly 81,000 distinct CDR3 sequences; under 50% were seen once. Sequenced: sorted CD4+, CD8+, or CD8+CD57+ T cells (not recorded which) from PBMCs. These receptors all come from a human donor in good health, serving as a control.

This clonotype was counted between two and nine times. This chain connects TRBV27 to TRBJ2-7; no firm D call. Looked up from germline, CDR1 is MNHEY and CDR2 is SMNVEV (reference sequence). V lost 3 bases, J lost 3 bases, and 9 bases lay in between. The CDR3 runs 13 residues. Written as DNA, the CDR3 is TGTGCCAGCAGTTTTGGCCGAAACTACGAGCAGTACTTC. Translating it yields CASSFGRNYEQYF.

A note on this clonotype: The junction departs from germline at one end; a sequencing error may be responsible. The chain carries TRBV24-1 and TRBJ1-6; D is uncertain. The CDR3 consists of 15 residues. Germline lookup yields CDR1 KGHDR and CDR2 SFDVKD. CDR3 amino acids: CATSKGSSYNSPLHF. The CDR3 nucleotides are TGTGCCACCAGTAAGGGTAGCTCCTACAATTCACCCCTCCACTTT.

This clonotype was detected only a few times. The chain employs TRBV5-5 and TRBJ1-4; D is ambiguous. Trimming removed 0 bases from V and 7 bases from J, with 13 bases in between. Per the germline V gene, CDR1 is SGHKS and CDR2 is YYEKEE (reference sequence). The CDR3 spans 15 residues. The CDR3 protein is CASSLGSSTGEKLFF. CDR3 DNA sequence: TGTGCCAGCAGCTTGGGGTCCTCGACGGGTGAAAAACTGTTTTTT.

The chain employs TRBV10-3 and TRBJ2-5; 16 nucleotides agree with TRBD2. This CDR3 region has 16 residues. V was clipped by 8 bases and J by 5 bases; unmatched bases: 8. Germline V gene lookup returns CDR1 ENHRY and CDR2 SYGVKD. Here the CDR3 DNA reads TGTGCCATCGGCCGATTGGGACTAGCGGGAGGGGAGACCCAGTACTTC. Its translation: CAIGRLGLAGGETQYF.

This clonotype was seen repeatedly, ten times or more. The gene calls are TRBV2 and TRBJ2-1; a weak D match, TRBD2 (5 bases). Trimming removed 4 bases from V and 8 bases from J, with 9 bases in between. CDR3 length: 12 residues. CDR1 SNHLY and CDR2 FYNNEI come from the germline V gene. The CDR3 DNA reads TGTGCCAGCAGTGGAAGGCGGGATGAGCAGTTCTTC. Residues: CASSGRRDEQFF.

The chain carries TRBV15 and TRBJ2-1, with 11 bases matching TRBD2. The CDR3 is 16 amino acids. The J segment lost 7 bases and the V segment lost 5 bases, leaving 10 bases of the junction unmatched. Germline-derived CDR1 and CDR2 are LNHNV and YYDKDF (reference sequence). This CDR3 reads CATSPYSGTSGNEQFF. The CDR3 DNA sequence: TGTGCCACCAGCCCTTATAGCGGGACTAGCGGTAATGAGCAGTTCTTC.

This clonotype was detected only a few times. V usage is TRBV2 and J usage is TRBJ2-7; 7 nucleotides match TRBD2. Germline V CDR1 and CDR2: SNHLY, FYNNEI. The length of the CDR3 is 13 residues. With 7 bases clipped from V and 0 bases from J, the junction kept 3 bases outside the gene matches. CDR3 loop: CASNRDYSYEQYF. For the CDR3, the DNA is TGTGCCAGCAACCGGGACTACTCCTACGAGCAGTACTTC.

This chain uses TRBV9 with TRBJ2-1; D remains ambiguous. Germline assignment: CDR1 SGDLS and CDR2 YYNGEE. The CDR3 has 12 amino acids. V lost 1 base, J lost 4 bases, and 3 bases lay in between. CDR3 nucleotide sequence: TGTGCCAGCAGCGTACCATACAATGAGCAGTTCTTC. It yields the protein CASSVPYNEQFF. Supplemented by reference TRBV9 and TRBJ2-1, the full variable domain reads DSGVTQTPKHLITATGQRVTLRCSPRSGDLSVYWYQQSLDQGLQFLIQYYNGEERAKGNILERFSAQQFPDLHSELNLSSLELGDSALYFCASSVPYNEQFFGPGTRLTVL.